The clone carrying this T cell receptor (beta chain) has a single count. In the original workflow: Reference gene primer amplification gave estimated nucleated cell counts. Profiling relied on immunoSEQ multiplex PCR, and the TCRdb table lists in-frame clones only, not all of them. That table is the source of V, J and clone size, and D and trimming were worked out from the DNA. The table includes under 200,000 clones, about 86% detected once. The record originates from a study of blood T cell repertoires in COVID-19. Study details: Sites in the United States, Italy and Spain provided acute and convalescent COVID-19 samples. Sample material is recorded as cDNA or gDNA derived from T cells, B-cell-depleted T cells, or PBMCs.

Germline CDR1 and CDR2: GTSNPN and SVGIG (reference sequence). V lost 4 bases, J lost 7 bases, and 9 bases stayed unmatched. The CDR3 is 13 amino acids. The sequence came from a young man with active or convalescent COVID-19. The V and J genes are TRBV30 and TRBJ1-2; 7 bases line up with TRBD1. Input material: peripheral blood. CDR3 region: CAWNPQGISGYTF. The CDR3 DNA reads TGTGCCTGGAACCCACAGGGGATCAGTGGCTACACCTTC. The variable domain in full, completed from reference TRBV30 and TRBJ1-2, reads SQTIHQWPATLVQPVGSPLSLECTVEGTSNPNLYWYRQAAGRGLQLLFYSVGIGQISSEVPQNLSASRPQDRQFILSSKKLLLSDSGFYLCAWNPQGISGYTFGSGTRLTVV.